This T cell receptor beta chain was captured in a study of blood T cell repertoires in COVID-19. The wider study: Acute and convalescent COVID-19 specimens originated in the United States, Italy and Spain. Sample material is recorded as cDNA or gDNA derived from T cells, B-cell-depleted T cells, or PBMCs.

The CDR3 is 14 residues long. The V and J ends lost 1 base and 2 bases, in that order; junction bases with no gene match: 2. The germline V gene has CDR1 KGHSH and CDR2 LQKENI. As handled by the study authors: Researchers report that nucleated cell counts were estimated from reference gene primer amplification. The data were produced by immunoSEQ multiplex PCR, yet TCRdb's version contains in-frame clones alone and is incomplete. That table supplies the V and J calls and clone size; D and trimming were determined from the DNA. The table lists 120,000 to 150,000 clones, around 89% of them singletons, with approximately 11% in the top ten.

This receptor was obtained from an elderly woman with acute or convalescent COVID-19. The J gene is TRBJ2-7, the V gene TRBV18; 7 nucleotides agree with TRBD1. Sequenced: peripheral blood. The CDR3, as DNA: TGTGCCAGCTCACCACTTACAGGGGCCTACGAGCAGTACTTC. Amino acid sequence: CASSPLTGAYEQYF.